These T cell receptor beta chains were read from a single sample in a study of blood T cell repertoires in COVID-19. TCRdb's copy holds only in-frame clones and misses some; the assay was immunoSEQ multiplex PCR. The profile shows tens of thousands of clones, around 83% of them singletons. Material: peripheral blood. These receptor sequences come from a man in his fifties or sixties with active COVID-19. CDR3s include the opening cysteine and the closing phenylalanine or tryptophan. A D gene is named only where the DNA matches it firmly. Part of the rows lack a size; the others show once, few, many or a class for expanded clones.

cdr3_nt cdr3_aa clone_size j_call d_call v_call
TGTGCCAGCAGCCAAGAAATAGGAGATAAGAATCAGCCCCAGCATTTT CASSQEIGDKNQPQHF few TRBJ1-5 . TRBV4-2
TGCAGCGCTGGGGACATAGCGGGAGGTTACGAGCAGTACTTC CSAGDIAGGYEQYF few TRBJ2-7 TRBD2 TRBV29-1
TGTGCTAGCAGCTTAAACGGACAGCCCGGAAACACCATATATTTT CASSLNGQPGNTIYF few TRBJ1-3 . TRBV7-7
TGTGCCAGCAGCTTAGGGACTAGCCGGCAGACCCAGTACTTC CASSLGTSRQTQYF . TRBJ2-5 TRBD2 TRBV7-8
TGTGCCAGCAGCCGACAGGGGGGTATCACCGGGGAGCTGTTTTTT CASSRQGGITGELFF . TRBJ2-2 TRBD1 TRBV11-2
TGTGCCAGCAGCCCGGGATTCCTAGGATCGAGCACAGATACGCAGTATTTT CASSPGFLGSSTDTQYF . TRBJ2-3 . TRBV5-5
TGTGCCAGCAGTTTAATCTTTACAGGGCCTTATGGCTACACCTTC CASSLIFTGPYGYTF once TRBJ1-2 . TRBV28
TGCGCCAGCAGCTTGGGACAGGGTGATAGCGAGCAGTACTTC CASSLGQGDSEQYF . TRBJ2-7 TRBD1 TRBV5-1
TGTGCCACCAGTGTCGCCGAGGGCCACACAGATACGCAGTATTTT CATSVAEGHTDTQYF . TRBJ2-3 . TRBV24-1
TGCGCCAGCAGCTCTAAGTCGAGATTCTACGAGCAGTACTTC CASSSKSRFYEQYF . TRBJ2-7 . TRBV5-1
TGTGCCAGCAGTGTACAGGGGGCGAACACCGGGGAGCTGTTTTTT CASSVQGANTGELFF . TRBJ2-2 TRBD1 TRBV2
TGTGCCAGCAGCTTAGACGCGACTAGCGGGTCCTACGAGCAGTACTTC CASSLDATSGSYEQYF . TRBJ2-7 TRBD2 TRBV7-2
TGCGCCAGCAGCTTGGGTTCTGGACGGGGAGCGGACACTGAAGCTTTCTTT CASSLGSGRGADTEAFF . TRBJ1-1 . TRBV5-1
TGTGCCAGCAGCATTGGATTAGGGAGCTCCTATAATTCACCCCTCCACTTT CASSIGLGSSYNSPLHF . TRBJ1-6 . TRBV3-1/TRBV3-2
TGCGCCAGCAGCTTGGATCGGGGGGCCTCCTACGAGCAGTACTTC CASSLDRGASYEQYF few TRBJ2-7 . TRBV5-1
TGTGCCAGCAGGACAGGGGGTATGGGAGAGACCCAGTACTTC CASRTGGMGETQYF . TRBJ2-5 TRBD1 TRBV6-5
TGTGCCAGCAGTTCCCTGGGGCAGGGGCGCGGGGAGCTGTTTTTT CASSSLGQGRGELFF few TRBJ2-2 . TRBV28
TGTGCCACCAGCAGAGATCCGGACAGTAACACTGAAGCTTTCTTT CATSRDPDSNTEAFF . TRBJ1-1 . TRBV15
TGTGCTCACGTAGTAGCGGAGGTAGGAGTGGGGGAGCTGTTTTTT CAHVVAEVGVGELFF . TRBJ2-2 . TRBV19
TGTGCCAGCAGGAATTACCCCCGGGACAGGGTCTACGAGCAGTACTTC CASRNYPRDRVYEQYF few TRBJ2-7 TRBD1 TRBV11-2
TGTGCCAGTAGTATTTACCCGGGAGTGGCAGATACGCAGTATTTT CASSIYPGVADTQYF . TRBJ2-3 . TRBV19
TGTGCCAGCAGCTCACTTGCCGCCTCCTACGAGCAGTACTTC CASSSLAASYEQYF once TRBJ2-7 . TRBV27
TGTGCCAGCAGCTGGGGACTAGCGGGGGTTGAGCAGTTCTTC CASSWGLAGVEQFF . TRBJ2-1 TRBD2 TRBV7-2
TGTGCCAGCCAAAAAGGACAGAGGAATATGAACACTGAAGCTTTCTTT CASQKGQRNMNTEAFF few TRBJ1-1 . TRBV18
TGTGCCAGCAGCACAGGGACAGGGGGCAACAACTATGGCTACACCTTC CASSTGTGGNNYGYTF . TRBJ1-2 TRBD1 TRBV5-4
TGTGCCAGCAGCTTAGGCCGGGTCAGGGGGCCGAAGCCCCAGCATTTT CASSLGRVRGPKPQHF . TRBJ1-5 TRBD1 TRBV7-8
TGTGCCAGCAGCGCCCGGACAGGGCTAACCTACGAGCAGTACTTC CASSARTGLTYEQYF once TRBJ2-7 TRBD1 TRBV3-1/TRBV3-2
TGCGCCAGCAGCCAAGGCGCGGGGGGAAGCTCTGGAAACACCATATATTTT CASSQGAGGSSGNTIYF . TRBJ1-3 . TRBV4-1
TGTGCCAGCAGTTTTTTGGGGAGAGGTTCACCCCTCCACTTT CASSFLGRGSPLHF . TRBJ1-6 . TRBV28
TGTGCCAGCAGCCTCTCCAAAACTAGCGTTAGCACAGATACGCAGTATTTT CASSLSKTSVSTDTQYF . TRBJ2-3 TRBD2 TRBV9
TGTGCCAGCAGCTTAAGTAGGGGTGCAGATACGCAGTATTTT CASSLSRGADTQYF . TRBJ2-3 . TRBV7-7
TGTGCCACCAGTGATTTCACAACTCCGGGACTGGATGCGCGAGTGCAGTACTTC CATSDFTTPGLDARVQYF few TRBJ2-7 . TRBV24-1
TGTGCCAGCAGTTCGGGACAGATCTCCTATAATTCACCCCTCCACTTT CASSSGQISYNSPLHF once TRBJ1-6 TRBD1 TRBV28
TGTGCCAGCAGCTTGGGACAGAAGTCCTACAATGAGCAGTTCTTC CASSLGQKSYNEQFF . TRBJ2-1 TRBD1 TRBV4-2
TGTGCCAGCAGCCCAACAGGGGCGCTATTTGACGAGCAGTACTTC CASSPTGALFDEQYF . TRBJ2-7 TRBD1 TRBV9
TGCGCCAGCAGCTTCCGCATGCCCGGGACTAGCGGGAGAACCTACGAGCAGTACTTC CASSFRMPGTSGRTYEQYF . TRBJ2-7 TRBD2 TRBV5-1
TGTGCCAGTAGTATATCCCGGGACATCAGTCATGGCTACACCTTC CASSISRDISHGYTF . TRBJ1-2 . TRBV19